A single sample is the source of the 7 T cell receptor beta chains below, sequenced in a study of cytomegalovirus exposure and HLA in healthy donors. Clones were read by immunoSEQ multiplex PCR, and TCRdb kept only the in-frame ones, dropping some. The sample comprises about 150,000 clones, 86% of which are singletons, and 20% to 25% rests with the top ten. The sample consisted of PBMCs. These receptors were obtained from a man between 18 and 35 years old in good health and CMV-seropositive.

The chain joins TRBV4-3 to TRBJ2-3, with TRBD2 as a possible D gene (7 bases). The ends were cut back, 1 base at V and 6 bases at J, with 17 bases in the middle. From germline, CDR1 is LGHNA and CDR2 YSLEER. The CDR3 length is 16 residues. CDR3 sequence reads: CASSQVWRGRADTQYF. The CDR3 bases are TGCGCCAGCAGCCAAGTATGGCGGGGGCGGGCGGATACGCAGTATTTT.

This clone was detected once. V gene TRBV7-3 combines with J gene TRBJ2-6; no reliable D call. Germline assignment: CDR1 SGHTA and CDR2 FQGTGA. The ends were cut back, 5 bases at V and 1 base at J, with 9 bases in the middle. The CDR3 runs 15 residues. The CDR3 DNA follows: TGTGCCAGCAGCCGACCCGGGTCTGGGGCCAACGTCCTGACTTTC. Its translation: CASSRPGSGANVLTF.

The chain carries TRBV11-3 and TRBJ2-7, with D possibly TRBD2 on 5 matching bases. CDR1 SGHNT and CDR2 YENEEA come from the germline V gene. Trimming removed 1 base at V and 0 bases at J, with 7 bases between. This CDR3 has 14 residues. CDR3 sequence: CASSLGGSSYEQYF. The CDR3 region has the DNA TGTGCCAGCAGCTTAGGAGGGAGCTCCTACGAGCAGTACTTC.

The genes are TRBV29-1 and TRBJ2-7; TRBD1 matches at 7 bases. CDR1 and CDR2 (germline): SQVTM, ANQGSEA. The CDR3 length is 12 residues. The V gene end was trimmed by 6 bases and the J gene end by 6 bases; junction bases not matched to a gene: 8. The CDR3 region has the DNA TGCAGCGTCACAAGAGGGGGCGGCGAGCAGTACTTC. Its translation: CSVTRGGGEQYF.

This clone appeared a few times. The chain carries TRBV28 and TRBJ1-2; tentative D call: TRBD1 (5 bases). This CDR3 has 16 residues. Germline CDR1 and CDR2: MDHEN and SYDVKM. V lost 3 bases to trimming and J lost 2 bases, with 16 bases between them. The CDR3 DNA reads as TGTGCCAGCAGTTTTCCTCTCGGCAGGGCAAACTATGGCTACACCTTC. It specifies CASSFPLGRANYGYTF.

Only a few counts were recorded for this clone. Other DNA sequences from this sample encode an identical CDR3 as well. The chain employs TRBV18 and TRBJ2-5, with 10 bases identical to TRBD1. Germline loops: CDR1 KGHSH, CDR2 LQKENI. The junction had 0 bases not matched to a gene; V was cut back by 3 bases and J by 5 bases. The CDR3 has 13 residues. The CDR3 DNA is TGTGCCAGCTCACCGGGACAGGGGGAGACCCAGTACTTC. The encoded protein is CASSPGQGETQYF.

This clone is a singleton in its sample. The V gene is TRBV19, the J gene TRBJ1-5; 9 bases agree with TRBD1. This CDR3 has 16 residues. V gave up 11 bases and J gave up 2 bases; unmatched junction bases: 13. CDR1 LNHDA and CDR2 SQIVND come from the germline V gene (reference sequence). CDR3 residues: CAGPDRGSNRNQPQHF. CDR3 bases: TGTGCCGGGCCCGACAGGGGGTCAAATCGCAATCAGCCCCAGCATTTT.